A selection of T cell receptor beta chains follows, all from one sample in a study of shared clonotypes between healthy human individuals. The repertoire was sequenced with immunoSEQ multiplex PCR; TCRdb's copy has only in-frame clones and lacks some. Of more than 2 million clones listed, about 93% were seen once; the top ten hold around 1.7%. Sequencing was done on a sample of naive CD8+ T cells from PBMCs. The receptors originated from a man aged 18 to 30 in good health. Some clones in this sample may be carry-over from other donors' samples. The CDR3 runs from the conserved cysteine through the conserved F or W. The D gene is left open where the match is weak. Only some rows state a clone size, as once, few, many or a class for expanded clones.

TRBV5-4	-	TRBD2	TRBJ2-5	CASSLVGREGETQYF	TGTGCCAGCAGCTTGGTCGGGCGGGAGGGCGAGACCCAGTACTTC
TRBV11-2	-	-	TRBJ1-5	CASSLVPGTNQPQHF	TGTGCCAGCAGCTTAGTTCCGGGCACCAATCAGCCCCAGCATTTT
TRBV27	-	TRBD1	TRBJ1-1	CASSPEQGGRTEAFF	TGTGCCAGCAGCCCCGAACAGGGGGGCAGGACTGAAGCTTTCTTT
TRBV27	-	-	TRBJ2-1	CASSVTRTYNEQFF	TGTGCCAGCAGTGTGACTAGAACCTACAATGAGCAGTTCTTC
TRBV5-1	-	-	TRBJ2-7	CASSFTTGYEQYF	TGCGCCAGCAGCTTTACGACGGGCTACGAGCAGTACTTC
TRBV10-2	once	TRBD1	TRBJ1-5	CASSTGQGGQPQHF	TGCGCCAGCAGTACCGGACAGGGCGGACAGCCCCAGCATTTT
TRBV15	-	TRBD1	TRBJ1-2	CATSDRQGSNYGYTF	TGTGCCACCAGCGACAGACAGGGGAGTAACTATGGCTACACCTTC
TRBV6-6	once	TRBD1	TRBJ1-1	CASRRQGSAVDTEAFF	TGTGCCAGCAGAAGACAGGGATCAGCGGTAGACACTGAAGCTTTCTTT
TRBV11-2	-	-	TRBJ2-7	CASRRTEGPLPYEQYF	TGTGCCAGCAGACGTACCGAGGGTCCACTCCCCTACGAGCAGTACTTC
TRBV5-4	once	-	TRBJ2-2	CASSLSSANTGELFF	TGTGCCAGCAGCTTGAGTAGCGCGAACACCGGGGAGCTGTTTTTT
TRBV7-2	-	TRBD1	TRBJ2-5	CASSSWDSGATQYF	TGTGCCAGCAGCTCCTGGGACAGCGGAGCAACCCAGTACTTC
TRBV13	-	TRBD2	TRBJ2-3	CASSRGLAVSTDTQYF	TGTGCCAGCAGCCGCGGACTAGCGGTAAGCACAGATACGCAGTATTTT
TRBV5-1	-	-	TRBJ2-1	CASSWGLSGGGNEQFF	TGCGCCAGCAGCTGGGGACTTAGCGGAGGGGGAAATGAGCAGTTCTTC
TRBV9	-	-	TRBJ2-5	CASSGPGQETQYF	TGTGCCAGCAGCGGTCCGGGGCAAGAGACCCAGTACTTC
TRBV7-9	-	TRBD1	TRBJ2-5	CASSPPGPTGGTETQYF	TGTGCCAGCAGCCCCCCAGGGCCGACAGGGGGCACAGAGACCCAGTACTTC
TRBV5-1	-	-	TRBJ2-2	CASSWAGTGELFF	TGCGCCAGCAGCTGGGCGGGCACCGGGGAGCTGTTTTTT
TRBV19	-	-	TRBJ2-7	CASRPSLGSYEQYF	TGTGCCAGTAGACCTTCGCTTGGCAGCTACGAGCAGTACTTC
TRBV13	-	-	TRBJ1-1	CASSLRQEVMNTEAFF	TGTGCCAGCAGCTTACGACAGGAGGTTATGAACACTGAAGCTTTCTTT
TRBV29-1	once	-	TRBJ2-3	CSVDNAAFSTDTQYF	TGCAGCGTTGATAATGCGGCTTTTAGCACAGATACGCAGTATTTT
TRBV7-8	-	TRBD2	TRBJ2-1	CASDWQAGVHNEQFF	TGTGCCAGCGATTGGCAGGCGGGAGTTCACAATGAGCAGTTCTTC
TRBV4-2	-	TRBD2	TRBJ2-1	CASSQDGGRTRLYNEQFF	TGTGCCAGCAGCCAAGATGGGGGTAGGACTAGGCTTTACAATGAGCAGTTCTTC
TRBV11-3	-	-	TRBJ2-1	CASSDNLASYNEQFF	TGTGCCAGCAGCGACAATCTAGCGTCCTACAATGAGCAGTTCTTC
TRBV7-8	-	-	TRBJ2-7	CASSLARGYEQYF	TGTGCCAGCAGCTTAGCGCGGGGATACGAGCAGTACTTC
TRBV7-6	-	-	TRBJ2-2	CASSLDWEDGELFF	TGTGCCAGCAGCCTAGACTGGGAAGACGGGGAGCTGTTTTTT
TRBV4-1	-	TRBD1	TRBJ2-1	CASSHPGQGRGDEQFF	TGCGCCAGCAGCCATCCCGGACAGGGGCGAGGGGATGAGCAGTTCTTC
TRBV9	-	-	TRBJ2-3	CASSSRQSTDTQYF	TGTGCCAGCAGCTCTCGACAGAGCACAGATACGCAGTATTTT